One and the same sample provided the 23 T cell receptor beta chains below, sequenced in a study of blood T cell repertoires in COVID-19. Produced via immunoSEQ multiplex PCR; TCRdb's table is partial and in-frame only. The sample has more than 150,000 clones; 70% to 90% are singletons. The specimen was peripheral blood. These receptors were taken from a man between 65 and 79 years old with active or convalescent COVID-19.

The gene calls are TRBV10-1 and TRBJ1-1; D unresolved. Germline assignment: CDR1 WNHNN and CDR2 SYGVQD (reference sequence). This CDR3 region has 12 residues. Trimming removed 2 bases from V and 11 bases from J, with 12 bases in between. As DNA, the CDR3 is TGCGCCAGCAGTGAGGGCAACGGAGCGGCTTTCTTT. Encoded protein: CASSEGNGAAFF.

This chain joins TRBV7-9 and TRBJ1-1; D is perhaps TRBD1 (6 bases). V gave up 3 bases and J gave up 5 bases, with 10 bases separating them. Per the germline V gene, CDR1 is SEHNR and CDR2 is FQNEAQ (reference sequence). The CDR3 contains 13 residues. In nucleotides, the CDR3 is TGTGCCAGCAGCTTCGGGGGGCTTACTGAAGCTTTCTTT. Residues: CASSFGGLTEAFF.

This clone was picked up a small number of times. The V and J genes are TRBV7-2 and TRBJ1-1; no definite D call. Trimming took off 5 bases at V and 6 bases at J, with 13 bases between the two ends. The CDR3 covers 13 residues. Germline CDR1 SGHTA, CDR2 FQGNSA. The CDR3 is CASSIIRGAEAFF. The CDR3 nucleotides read TGTGCCAGCAGCATAATTAGAGGTGCTGAAGCTTTCTTT.

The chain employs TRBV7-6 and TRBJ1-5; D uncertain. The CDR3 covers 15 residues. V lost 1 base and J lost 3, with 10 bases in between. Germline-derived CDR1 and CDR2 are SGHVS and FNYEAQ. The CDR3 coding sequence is TGTGCCAGCAGCTTAGTTGCGGGTCCCAATCAGCCCCAGCATTTT. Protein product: CASSLVAGPNQPQHF.

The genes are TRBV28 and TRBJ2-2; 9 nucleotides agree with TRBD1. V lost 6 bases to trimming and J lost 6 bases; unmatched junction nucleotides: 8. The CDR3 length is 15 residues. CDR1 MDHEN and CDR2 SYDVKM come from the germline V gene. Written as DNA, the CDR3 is TGTGCCAGCAGGAGAGGGACAGGGTTCCCCGGGGAGCTGTTTTTT. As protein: CASRRGTGFPGELFF.

Here the CDR3 reads CASSLFARGGDYGYTF. The CDR3 coding sequence is TGTGCCAGCAGCTTATTCGCTCGGGGGGGGGACTATGGCTACACCTTC. The chain carries TRBV11-2 and TRBJ1-2; a weak D match, TRBD1 (5 bases). The CDR3 has 16 residues. Germline values: CDR1 SGHAT, CDR2 FQNNGV. With 2 bases removed from V and 3 bases from J, the gap between germline ends came to 16 bases.

CDR3 sequence (DNA): TGTGCCAGCAACCCGACAGGGGACACCTATGGCTACACCTTC. It is translated as CASNPTGDTYGYTF. The genes are TRBV28 and TRBJ1-2; 8 positions agree with TRBD1. CDR1 and CDR2 from the germline V gene are MDHEN and SYDVKM. The V segment lost 7 bases and the J segment 4 bases; nucleotides outside the gene matches: 8. There are 14 residues in the CDR3.

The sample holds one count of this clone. The CDR3 DNA sequence: TGTGCCAGCAGCTTGGCTCTACACGGGACAAATCAGCCCCAGCATTTT. It yields the protein CASSLALHGTNQPQHF. The rearrangement links TRBV5-8 to TRBJ1-5; D perhaps matches TRBD1 (6 bases). With 0 bases removed from V and 4 bases from J, the gap between germline ends came to 14 bases. The CDR3 consists of 16 residues. The V gene's germline CDR1 is SGHTS and CDR2 YDEGEE.

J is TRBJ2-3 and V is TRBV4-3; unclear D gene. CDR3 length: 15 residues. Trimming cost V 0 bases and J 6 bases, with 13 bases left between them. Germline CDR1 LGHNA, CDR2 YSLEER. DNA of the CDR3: TGCGCCAGCAGCCAAGATCTTTCCTCTTTGGATACGCAGTATTTT. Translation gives CASSQDLSSLDTQYF.

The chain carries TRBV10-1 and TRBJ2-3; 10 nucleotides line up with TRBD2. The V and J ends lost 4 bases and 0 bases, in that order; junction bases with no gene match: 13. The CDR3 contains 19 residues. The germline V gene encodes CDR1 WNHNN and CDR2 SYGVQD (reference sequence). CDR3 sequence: CASSVILWTSGTSTDTQYF. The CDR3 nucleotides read TGCGCCAGCAGTGTAATTTTATGGACTAGCGGAACTAGCACAGATACGCAGTATTTT.

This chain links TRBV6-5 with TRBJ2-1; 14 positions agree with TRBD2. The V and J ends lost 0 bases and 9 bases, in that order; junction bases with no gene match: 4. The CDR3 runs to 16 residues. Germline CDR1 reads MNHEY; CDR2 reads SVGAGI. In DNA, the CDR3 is TGTGCCAGCAGTTACTCGACTAGCGGGGGGGCCTTTGAGCAGTTCTTC. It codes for CASSYSTSGGAFEQFF.

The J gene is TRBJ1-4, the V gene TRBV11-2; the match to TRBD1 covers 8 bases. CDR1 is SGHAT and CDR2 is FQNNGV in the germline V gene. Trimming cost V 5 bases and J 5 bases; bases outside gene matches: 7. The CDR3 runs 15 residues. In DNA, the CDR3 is TGTGCCAGCAGCCCAAACAGGGGGTGGAATGAAAAACTGTTTTTT. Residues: CASSPNRGWNEKLFF.

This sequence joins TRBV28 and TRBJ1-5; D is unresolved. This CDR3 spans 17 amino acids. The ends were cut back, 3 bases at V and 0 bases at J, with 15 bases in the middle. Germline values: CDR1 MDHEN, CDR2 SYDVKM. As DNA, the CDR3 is TGTGCCAGCAGTTTGTGGAGGGCCCCGAATAGCAATCAGCCCCAGCATTTT. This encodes CASSLWRAPNSNQPQHF.

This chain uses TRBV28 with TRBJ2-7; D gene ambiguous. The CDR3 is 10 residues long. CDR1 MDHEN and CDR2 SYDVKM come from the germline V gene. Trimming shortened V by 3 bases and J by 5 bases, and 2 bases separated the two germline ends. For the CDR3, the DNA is TGTGCCAGCAGTTTTAACGAGCAGTACTTC. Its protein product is CASSFNEQYF.

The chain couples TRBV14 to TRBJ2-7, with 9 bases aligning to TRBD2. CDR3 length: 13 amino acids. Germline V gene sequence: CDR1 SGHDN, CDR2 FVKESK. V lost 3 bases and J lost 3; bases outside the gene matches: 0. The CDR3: CASSHSGSYEQYF. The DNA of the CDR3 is TGTGCCAGCAGCCATAGCGGGAGCTACGAGCAGTACTTC.

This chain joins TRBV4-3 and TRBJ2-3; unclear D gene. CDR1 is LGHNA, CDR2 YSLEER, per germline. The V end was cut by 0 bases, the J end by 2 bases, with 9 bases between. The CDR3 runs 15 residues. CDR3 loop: CASSQDRRPTDTQYF. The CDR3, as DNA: TGCGCCAGCAGCCAAGATCGGCGGCCCACAGATACGCAGTATTTT.

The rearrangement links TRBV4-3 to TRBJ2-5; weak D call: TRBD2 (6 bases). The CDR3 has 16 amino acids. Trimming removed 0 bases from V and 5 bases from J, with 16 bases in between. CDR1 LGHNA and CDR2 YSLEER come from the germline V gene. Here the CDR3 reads CASSQEGSGVQETQYF. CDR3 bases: TGCGCCAGCAGCCAAGAAGGGTCGGGGGTCCAGGAGACCCAGTACTTC.

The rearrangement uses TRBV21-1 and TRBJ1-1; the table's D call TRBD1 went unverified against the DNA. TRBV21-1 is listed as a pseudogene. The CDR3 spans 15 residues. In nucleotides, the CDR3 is TGTGCCAGCAGCAAAAGTCACAGGTCCCTCCCTGAAGCTTTCTTT. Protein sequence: CASSKSHRSLPEAFF.

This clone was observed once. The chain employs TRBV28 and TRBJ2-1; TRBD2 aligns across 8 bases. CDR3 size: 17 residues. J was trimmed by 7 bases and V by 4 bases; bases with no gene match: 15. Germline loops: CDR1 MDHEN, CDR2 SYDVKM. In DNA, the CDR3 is TGTGCCAGCAGTTCCCTTACTAGCGGCTTAACTAGGAATGAGCAGTTCTTC. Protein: CASSSLTSGLTRNEQFF.

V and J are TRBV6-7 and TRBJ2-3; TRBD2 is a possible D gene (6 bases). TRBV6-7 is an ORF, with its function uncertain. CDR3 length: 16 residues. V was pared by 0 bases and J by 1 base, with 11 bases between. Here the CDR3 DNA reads TGTGCCAGCAGTTACTCGGAGGGCCGGGGCACAGATACGCAGTATTTT. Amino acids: CASSYSEGRGTDTQYF.

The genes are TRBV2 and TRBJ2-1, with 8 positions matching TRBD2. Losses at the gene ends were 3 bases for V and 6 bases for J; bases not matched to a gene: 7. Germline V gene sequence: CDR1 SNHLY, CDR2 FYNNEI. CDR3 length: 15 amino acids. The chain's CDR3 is CASSERSSGSNEQFF. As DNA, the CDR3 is TGTGCCAGCAGTGAGAGGTCTAGCGGGTCCAATGAGCAGTTCTTC. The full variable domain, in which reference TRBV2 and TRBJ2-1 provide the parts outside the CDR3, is EPEVTQTPSHQVTQMGQEVILRCVPISNHLYFYWYRQILGQKVEFLVSFYNNEISEKSEIFDDQFSVERPDGSNFTLKIRSTKLEDSAMYFCASSERSSGSNEQFFGPGTRLTVL.

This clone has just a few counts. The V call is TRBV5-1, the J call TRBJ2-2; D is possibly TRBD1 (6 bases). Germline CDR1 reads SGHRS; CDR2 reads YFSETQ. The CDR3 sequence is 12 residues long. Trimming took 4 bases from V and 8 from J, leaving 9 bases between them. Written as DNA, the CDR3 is TGCGCCAGCAGCCTCACAGGGGGGGAGCTGTTTTTT. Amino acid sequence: CASSLTGGELFF.

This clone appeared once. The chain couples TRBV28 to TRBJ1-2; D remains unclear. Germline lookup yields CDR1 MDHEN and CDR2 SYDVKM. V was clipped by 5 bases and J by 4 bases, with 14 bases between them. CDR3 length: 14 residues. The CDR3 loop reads CASSPPGQLYGYTF. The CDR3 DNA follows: TGTGCCAGCAGTCCTCCTGGGCAGCTCTATGGCTACACCTTC.